This T cell receptor beta chain derives from a study of blood T cells in healthy people across ages. Through a sample-barcoded 5' primer and a J-beta primer mix, a second PCR was run for roughly 6 to 11 cycles. MiXCR, run by TCRdb on the 5' RACE reads, gives a single entry per CDR3 protein. The sample includes some 930,000 distinct CDR3 sequences, about 27% of them seen just once. Per germline, CDR1 SGHTA and CDR2 FQGNSA. The CDR3 sequence is 17 residues long. V was pared by 3 bases and J by 0 bases, with 12 bases between. These data were also filed under a second study, of T cells of mothers and their children. That report adds: Donation involved a few healthy Caucasian mothers and the six children that they had. Within related and unrelated pairs, thymic selection shapes TCR recombination output in a similar way.

The J gene is TRBJ2-6, the V gene TRBV7-2, with D unclear. The TCR comes from a woman in her forties in good health. The source material was blood. The CDR3 spells CASSFVTLGSGANVLTF. CDR3 DNA sequence: TGTGCCAGCAGCTTCGTAACGTTGGGCTCTGGGGCCAACGTCCTGACTTTC.